Only a few counts were recorded for the clone carrying this T cell receptor beta chain. The V segment lost 6 bases and the J segment 8 bases; nucleotides outside the gene matches: 12. Germline V CDR1 and CDR2: LNHDA, SQIVND (reference sequence). The CDR3 covers 15 residues. This sample is part of a study of shared clonotypes between healthy human individuals. A CD45RA-negative memory subset and a CD45RA+ naive subset were separated from the CD4+ cells. For sorted subsets, about 190 ng DNA per replicate equaled some 27,000 T cell genomes. Method: immunoSEQ multiplex PCR; TCRdb's copy keeps in-frame clones and lacks some. The data hold about a million clones, with more than 75% observed a single time.

The chain carries TRBV19 and TRBJ2-7; TRBD2 matches at 11 bases. Specimen: memory CD4+ T cells sorted from blood. Subset here: CD45RA-negative fraction. The source is a man in his late teens or twenties in good health. CDR3: CASSLGTSGTTKQYF. DNA for the CDR3: TGTGCCAGTAGCCTTGGGACTAGCGGAACTACGAAGCAGTACTTC. Variable domain in full (rest from reference TRBV19 and TRBJ2-7): DGGITQSPKYLFRKEGQNVTLSCEQNLNHDAMYWYRQDPGQGLRLIYYSQIVNDFQKGDIAEGYSVSREKKESFPLTVTSAQKNPTAFYLCASSLGTSGTTKQYFGPGTRLTVT.